A selection of T cell receptor beta chains follows, all from one sample in a study of technical replicates of blood from a handful of donors. Measured with immunoSEQ multiplex PCR; TCRdb has only the in-frame clones, and not every one. The sample holds 50,000 to 70,000 clones, about 86% seen once. Source material: PBMCs. The source of these receptors is a human donor in good health. Some clones in this sample may be carry-over from other donors' samples. Each CDR3 is given with its conserved first and last residue. Each record gives: J gene, D gene, V gene, CDR3 DNA, CDR3 protein. D genes are given only for firm matches.

j_gene: TRBJ2-2; d_gene: TRBD1; v_gene: TRBV11-3; CDR3nt: TGTGCCAGCAGCGCTCACAGGGGGCGGATGGCCGGGGAGCTGTTTTTT; CDR3aa: CASSAHRGRMAGELFF
j_gene: TRBJ2-3; d_gene: TRBD1; v_gene: TRBV4-2; CDR3nt: TGTGCCAGCAGCCTCAACGGTGGGACAGGGCTGACAGATACGCAGTATTTT; CDR3aa: CASSLNGGTGLTDTQYF
j_gene: TRBJ2-5; d_gene: TRBD2; v_gene: TRBV7-6; CDR3nt: TGTGCCGTGACCAGCGGGGGGTTCGAGACCCAGTACTTC; CDR3aa: CAVTSGGFETQYF
j_gene: TRBJ2-7; d_gene: TRBD2; v_gene: TRBV13; CDR3nt: TGTGCCAGCAGCTTAGAAGGGACTAGCGACTACGAGCAGTACTTC; CDR3aa: CASSLEGTSDYEQYF
j_gene: TRBJ1-5; d_gene: -; v_gene: TRBV12-5; CDR3nt: TGTGCTAGTGGCCCCACGGGGAGCAATCAGCCCCAGCATTTT; CDR3aa: CASGPTGSNQPQHF
j_gene: TRBJ2-7; d_gene: -; v_gene: TRBV11-1; CDR3nt: TGTGCCAGCGGCGGCGAGGGATACGAGCAGTACTTC; CDR3aa: CASGGEGYEQYF
j_gene: TRBJ1-5; d_gene: TRBD1; v_gene: TRBV19; CDR3nt: TGTGCCAGTAGTATCCTGACAGGGGGCGTTCAGCCCCAGCATTTT; CDR3aa: CASSILTGGVQPQHF
j_gene: TRBJ1-3; d_gene: -; v_gene: TRBV30; CDR3nt: TGTGCCTGGACTACGCGAAACACCATATATTTT; CDR3aa: CAWTTRNTIYF
j_gene: TRBJ2-3; d_gene: TRBD2; v_gene: TRBV14; CDR3nt: TGTGCCAGCACCACCAAGGGACTAGCCCTTCCTAGCACAGATACGCAGTATTTT; CDR3aa: CASTTKGLALPSTDTQYF
j_gene: TRBJ1-2; d_gene: -; v_gene: TRBV20-1; CDR3nt: TGCAGTGCTAGCAGGGCCTATGGCTACACCTTC; CDR3aa: CSASRAYGYTF
j_gene: TRBJ1-2; d_gene: TRBD1; v_gene: TRBV7-9; CDR3nt: TGTGCCAGCAGCTGGACAGGGGTTAACTATGGCTACACCTTC; CDR3aa: CASSWTGVNYGYTF
j_gene: TRBJ1-2; d_gene: TRBD1; v_gene: TRBV6-5; CDR3nt: TGTGCCAGCAGGCCGGGACAGGGGGAACGGGGCTACACCTTC; CDR3aa: CASRPGQGERGYTF
j_gene: TRBJ1-1; d_gene: -; v_gene: TRBV7-9; CDR3nt: TGTGCCAGCAGCTTAGGGGGGAGCGGCGGGGGGACTGAAGCTTTCTTT; CDR3aa: CASSLGGSGGGTEAFF
j_gene: TRBJ1-2; d_gene: TRBD1; v_gene: TRBV4-3; CDR3nt: TGCGCCAGCAGCCAAGAGAGGGCAGGGGGGTATGGCTACACCTTC; CDR3aa: CASSQERAGGYGYTF
j_gene: TRBJ2-3; d_gene: TRBD1; v_gene: TRBV2; CDR3nt: TGTGCCAGCAGTAAAGACAGGGGAAGCACAGATACGCAGTATTTT; CDR3aa: CASSKDRGSTDTQYF
j_gene: TRBJ1-5; d_gene: -; v_gene: TRBV19; CDR3nt: TGTGCCAGTAGTATAGGTGAGGCCCAGCATTTT; CDR3aa: CASSIGEAQHF
j_gene: TRBJ2-1; d_gene: TRBD1; v_gene: TRBV29-1; CDR3nt: TGCAGCGTTGGGGACAGGGGGCTGGATAACTCCTACAATGAGCAGTTCTTC; CDR3aa: CSVGDRGLDNSYNEQFF
j_gene: TRBJ2-5; d_gene: -; v_gene: TRBV7-2; CDR3nt: TGTGCCAGCAGCTCCCCGGGAAGGGAGACCCAGTACTTC; CDR3aa: CASSSPGRETQYF
j_gene: TRBJ1-5; d_gene: -; v_gene: TRBV5-6; CDR3nt: TGTGCCAGCAGTGTGAGATCGGGCAATCAGCCCCAGCATTTT; CDR3aa: CASSVRSGNQPQHF
j_gene: TRBJ2-5; d_gene: -; v_gene: TRBV5-1; CDR3nt: TGCGCCAGCAGCTTGTACGGGGGACGGGAGACCCAGTACTTC; CDR3aa: CASSLYGGRETQYF
j_gene: TRBJ1-1; d_gene: -; v_gene: TRBV2; CDR3nt: TGTGCCAGCAGTGAAGGGACAGTGAGCACTGAAGCTTTCTTT; CDR3aa: CASSEGTVSTEAFF
j_gene: TRBJ2-3; d_gene: TRBD1; v_gene: TRBV7-6; CDR3nt: TGTGCCAGCAGTGTGACAGGGGAATCGGATACGCAGTATTTT; CDR3aa: CASSVTGESDTQYF
j_gene: TRBJ1-5; d_gene: -; v_gene: TRBV6-1; CDR3nt: TGTGCCAGCAACCCTGCGGGATGGCAGCCCCAGCATTTT; CDR3aa: CASNPAGWQPQHF
j_gene: TRBJ1-2; d_gene: -; v_gene: TRBV7-9; CDR3nt: TGTGCCAGCAGCACATTTCGGGGTCCGGGCCATGGCTACACCTTC; CDR3aa: CASSTFRGPGHGYTF
j_gene: TRBJ2-7; d_gene: TRBD2; v_gene: TRBV27; CDR3nt: TGTGCCAGCAGTTTGAGGGAGGGTTTGGAGCAGTACTTC; CDR3aa: CASSLREGLEQYF
j_gene: TRBJ2-7; d_gene: -; v_gene: TRBV10-3; CDR3nt: TGTGCCATCAGTCAAGACAGTTACTACGAGCAGTACTTC; CDR3aa: CAISQDSYYEQYF